The 8 T cell receptor beta chains in this list originate from one sample, sequenced in a study of blood T cells in healthy people across ages. A sample-barcoded 5' primer and a J-beta primer mix were used in a second PCR of roughly 6 to 11 cycles. TCRdb used MiXCR to reprocess the 5' RACE reads, holding one entry per CDR3 protein. The repertoire holds roughly 860,000 distinct CDR3 sequences, 62% seen once, with 28% in the top ten. The sequencing sample was made of blood. Receptors originate from a man aged 30 to 45 in good health.

This clonotype showed up just a few times. The chain has TRBV2 and TRBJ2-5; either TRBD1 or TRBD2 may fit D (5 bases each). CDR3 length: 14 amino acids. Germline V gives CDR1 SNHLY, CDR2 FYNNEI. V was shortened by 5 bases and J by 3 bases, with 13 bases between the two germline ends. CDR3 DNA sequence: TGTGCCAGCAGTACCGGGACGCTTAAAGAGACCCAGTACTTC. Encoded protein: CASSTGTLKETQYF.

In this sample, this clonotype turned up many times. This chain joins TRBV7-9 and TRBJ2-5, with D unresolved. Trimming pared 5 bases from V and 4 bases from J, leaving 5 bases between. Per germline, CDR1 SEHNR and CDR2 FQNEAQ (reference sequence). The CDR3 has 11 residues. The CDR3 DNA is TGTGCCAGCAGCCCAATAGAGACCCAGTACTTC. Its protein product is CASSPIETQYF.

V and J are TRBV6-5 and TRBJ2-5; TRBD1 matches 9 bases. With 5 bases clipped from V and 3 bases from J, the junction kept 10 bases outside the gene matches. Per the germline V gene, CDR1 is MNHEY and CDR2 is SVGAGI. This CDR3 region has 16 residues. CDR3 amino acids: CASSRGGTGKEETQYF. The CDR3 bases are TGTGCCAGCAGTAGAGGAGGGACAGGGAAGGAAGAGACCCAGTACTTC.

This clonotype turned up a few times. The rearrangement links TRBV27 to TRBJ2-3, with D possibly matching TRBD1 (6 bases). Germline V lookup: CDR1 MNHEY, CDR2 SMNVEV (reference sequence). The CDR3 is 15 residues long. Trimming took off 6 bases at V and 1 base at J, with 14 bases between the two ends. The CDR3 reads CASSLQGKGTDTQYF. The CDR3 nucleotides are TGTGCCAGCAGCCTACAGGGAAAGGGCACAGATACGCAGTATTTT.

The chain joins TRBV15 to TRBJ2-2; D may be TRBD2 (6 bases). Germline V gene lookup returns CDR1 LNHNV and CDR2 YYDKDF (reference sequence). This CDR3 has 14 amino acids. With 0 bases removed from V and 7 bases from J, the gap between germline ends came to 9 bases. CDR3 in DNA: TGTGCCACCAGCAGAGATTCGGGGGACGGGGAGCTGTTTTTT. The encoded protein is CATSRDSGDGELFF.

CDR3 protein: CAIRDRGDQPQHF. Written as DNA, the CDR3 is TGTGCAATCCGGGACAGGGGCGATCAGCCCCAGCATTTT. J is TRBJ1-5 and V is TRBV10-3, with 10 bases that match TRBD1. The CDR3 extends over 13 amino acids. CDR1 and CDR2 from the germline V gene are ENHRY and SYGVKD.

This clonotype was counted once. This chain links TRBV5-1 with TRBJ2-5, with D possibly being TRBD1 (5 bases). This CDR3 has 13 residues. Trimming left V 5 bases short and J 4 bases short, with 12 bases between. The germline V gene has CDR1 SGHRS and CDR2 YFSETQ. DNA of the CDR3: TGCGCCAGCAGAGGCCAGGGTCCAGAGACCCAGTACTTC. This codes for CASRGQGPETQYF.

The chain couples TRBV7-2 to TRBJ1-2; no clear D gene. CDR1 and CDR2 from the germline V gene are SGHTA and FQGNSA. V was shortened by 5 bases and J by 8 bases, with 24 bases between the two germline ends. The CDR3 consists of 16 residues. The CDR3: CASSRTPREGAEGYTF. The CDR3 DNA follows: TGTGCCAGCAGCCGGACCCCTCGGGAGGGTGCGGAAGGCTACACCTTC.